This TCR beta chain derives from a study of PD-1 blockade in classical Hodgkin lymphoma. The study's findings and limits: Patients who responded completely had about the same baseline diversity as newly diagnosed patients. Some patients began nivolumab under 1 year after ASCT. These patients were excluded from later analyses.

Note on this clone: Its antigen is as yet unknown.

Repertoires were generated with immunoSEQ multiplex PCR, while TCRdb's copy carries only in-frame clones and drops some. The sample holds about 7,200 clones, nearly 85% seen once. Regarding time point: cycle 4 day 1 (C4D1), after less than 7 weeks of nivolumab. Autologous stem cell transplantation was followed by relapse in every patient, and brentuximab vedotin exposure varied. The length of the CDR3 is 15 residues. The germline CDR1 and CDR2 sequences are LNHDA and SQIVND (reference sequence). Trimming took off 6 bases at V and 5 bases at J, with 17 bases between the two ends. This chain links TRBV19 with TRBJ1-5; D is undetermined. This sample comprised peripheral blood mononuclear cells (PBMCs), obtained before the fourth cycle of nivolumab. The TCR sequence derives from a human donor with classical Hodgkin lymphoma. DNA of the CDR3: TGTGCCAGTAGACTCAGTTGGGGTTTCCATCAGCCCCAGCATTTT. Protein sequence: CASRLSWGFHQPQHF.